This T cell receptor (beta chain) was captured by sequencing in a study of T cell responses to AZD1222 COVID-19 vaccine. Background on the study: Pooled samples include second doses given at about 4 or 12 weeks.

The CDR3 sequence is 15 residues long. Germline-derived CDR1 and CDR2 are SGHTA and FQGNSA. Between the trimmed V and J ends, which lost 4 bases and 2 bases, there was a span of 13 bases. Clones were sequenced by immunoSEQ multiplex PCR, and TCRdb holds only the in-frame ones, with some missing. This sample has 100,000 or so clones; about 86% occur once, and the top ten carry 2.5% to 4%. Whole-study results and caveats: Repertoire sampling happened only post peak T cell response. Spike-specific TCR breadth rose after two AZD1222 doses, and depth rose as well.

On this clone itself: The antigen is unknown.

The clonotype comes from an adult in good health. This specimen consisted of peripheral blood, obtained on day 0 of AZD1222 vaccination. The rearrangement joins TRBV7-2 to TRBJ2-3; the D is unclear. The CDR3 coding sequence is TGTGCCAGCAGCTCTAGGATCCGGAACACAGATACGCAGTATTTT. This gives the protein CASSSRIRNTDTQYF.